This T cell receptor (beta chain) was documented in a study of beta chain features in type 1 diabetes. Stem cell-like memory, regulatory, central memory and naive CD4+ cells were sorted via CD45RO/CCR7/CD25/CD127/CD95/CD27. General study findings and limits: When VDJ junctions were examined, type 1 diabetes patients showed fewer insertions and more deletions. Patients with Type 1 diabetes showed moderately but significantly shorter TCRB CDR3s in all four CD4+ subsets. Whether TCRB rearrangement is influenced by HLA type went unresolved here.

Of the isolated RNA, all was reverse transcribed, and so the sequenced material was expressed TCRB transcripts. The assay was immunoSEQ multiplex PCR, and TCRdb's table has in-frame clones only and misses some. The sample gives approximately 600,000 clones, around an eighth of which show up once; around 0.12% is in the top ten. Remarks on this clone: Its cognate antigen is unknown.

The germline CDR1 and CDR2 sequences are SGHVS and FNYEAQ. The V end lost 1 base, the J end lost 6 bases, and 15 bases lay between the germline ends. The CDR3 has 15 residues. The genes are TRBV7-6 and TRBJ1-1; a possible D gene is TRBD1 (5 bases). This TCR was recovered from a man aged 30-40 years with type 1 diabetes. Sequencing was done on a sample of naive CD4+ T cells from blood. The CDR3 is CASSLGSRVVAEAFF. In DNA, the CDR3 is TGTGCCAGCAGCTTAGGGTCCAGGGTTGTGGCTGAAGCTTTCTTT.